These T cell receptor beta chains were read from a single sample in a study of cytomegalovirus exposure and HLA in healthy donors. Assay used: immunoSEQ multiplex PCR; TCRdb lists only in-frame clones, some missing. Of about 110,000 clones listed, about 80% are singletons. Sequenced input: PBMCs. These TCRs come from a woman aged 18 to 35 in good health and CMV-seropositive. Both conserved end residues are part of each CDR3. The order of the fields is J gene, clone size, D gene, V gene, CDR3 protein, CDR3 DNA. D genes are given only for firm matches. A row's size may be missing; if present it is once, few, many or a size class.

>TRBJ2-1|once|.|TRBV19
CASSPRGRLSSYNEQFF
TGTGCCAGTAGTCCCCGAGGGAGGTTGAGCTCCTACAATGAGCAGTTCTTC
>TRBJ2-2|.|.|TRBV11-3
CASQDTGELFF
TGTGCCAGCCAGGACACCGGGGAGCTGTTTTTT
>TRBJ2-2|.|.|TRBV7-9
CASSLADTGELFF
TGTGCCAGCAGCTTGGCCGACACCGGGGAGCTGTTTTTT
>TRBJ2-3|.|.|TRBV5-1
CASSLETGGQGSDTQYF
TGCGCCAGCAGCTTGGAGACTGGCGGCCAGGGATCAGATACGCAGTATTTT
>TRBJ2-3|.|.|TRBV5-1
CASRLFPSDTQYF
TGCGCCAGCAGGCTCTTCCCTAGCGATACGCAGTATTTT
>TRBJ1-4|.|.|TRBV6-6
CASSYQAGLNEKLFF
TGTGCCAGCAGTTACCAGGCAGGGCTGAATGAAAAACTGTTTTTT
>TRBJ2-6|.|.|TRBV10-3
CAFRKATSGGSGANVLTF
TGTGCCTTCCGAAAGGCCACCTCCGGAGGGTCTGGGGCCAACGTCCTGACTTTC
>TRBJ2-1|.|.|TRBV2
CASTMGRRSNEQFF
TGTGCCAGCACTATGGGCAGGCGCAGCAATGAGCAGTTCTTC
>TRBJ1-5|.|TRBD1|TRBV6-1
CASRRTGNNQPQHF
TGTGCCAGCAGACGGACAGGGAACAATCAGCCCCAGCATTTT
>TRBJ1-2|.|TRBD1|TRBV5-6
CASSPNRGSGYGYTF
TGTGCCAGCAGCCCAAACAGGGGATCGGGCTATGGCTACACCTTC
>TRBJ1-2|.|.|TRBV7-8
CASSLLGTFYGYTF
TGTGCCAGCAGCTTATTAGGGACATTCTATGGCTACACCTTC
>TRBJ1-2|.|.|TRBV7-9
CASSPGGRLSNYGYTF
TGTGCCAGCAGCCCCGGGGGGCGGCTGTCAAACTATGGCTACACCTTC
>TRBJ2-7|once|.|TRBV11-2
CASSFRAQTRNYEQYF
TGTGCCAGCAGCTTTAGGGCCCAGACTAGGAACTACGAGCAGTACTTC
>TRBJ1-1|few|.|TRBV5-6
CASSKQASDTEAFF
TGTGCCAGCAGCAAACAGGCCTCGGACACTGAAGCTTTCTTT
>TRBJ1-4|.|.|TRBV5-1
CASSFRGREKLFF
TGCGCCAGCAGCTTCAGGGGAAGGGAAAAACTGTTTTTT
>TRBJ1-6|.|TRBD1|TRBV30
CAWSVRTGGSPLHF
TGTGCCTGGAGTGTACGGACAGGAGGATCACCCCTCCACTTT
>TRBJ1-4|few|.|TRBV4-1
CASSRTRVEGEKLFF
TGCGCCAGCAGCCGGACGCGGGTCGAGGGCGAAAAACTGTTTTTT
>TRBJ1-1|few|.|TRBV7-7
CASSLSGNTEAFF
TGTGCTAGCAGCTTATCCGGGAACACTGAAGCTTTCTTT
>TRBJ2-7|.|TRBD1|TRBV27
CASSSPTGFISEQYF
TGTGCCAGCAGTTCCCCGACAGGGTTCATATCCGAGCAGTACTTC
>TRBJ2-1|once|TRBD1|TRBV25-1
CASSDPGQGDNEQFF
TGTGCCAGCAGTGACCCGGGACAGGGTGACAATGAGCAGTTCTTC
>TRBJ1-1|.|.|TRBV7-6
CASSLVDTEAFF
TGTGCCAGCAGCTTAGTCGACACTGAAGCTTTCTTT
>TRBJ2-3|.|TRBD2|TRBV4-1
CASSQVGTSGRMDTQYF
TGCGCCAGCAGCCAAGTGGGGACTAGCGGGAGGATGGATACGCAGTATTTT
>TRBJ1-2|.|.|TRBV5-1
CASSFGVNRDNGYTF
TGCGCCAGCAGCTTTGGGGTCAACAGGGACAATGGCTACACCTTC
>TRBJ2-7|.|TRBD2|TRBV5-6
CASSLTPRLAVSYEQYF
TGTGCCAGCAGCTTGACCCCTAGACTAGCGGTCTCCTACGAGCAGTACTTC